This T cell receptor (beta chain) is drawn from a study of shared clonotypes between healthy human individuals. Study summary: Donors were a couple of women and three men aged 18 to 49. Study-wide findings and caveats: Rarefaction analysis demonstrated incomplete sorted-subset sequencing notwithstanding large depth.

Clones were sequenced by immunoSEQ multiplex PCR, and TCRdb holds only the in-frame ones, with some missing. This repertoire shows about 1.1 million clones, 78% found once; its top ten account for more than 0.55%. The CDR3 loop spans 17 amino acids. Germline V gene lookup returns CDR1 MDHEN and CDR2 SYDVKM. The V end lost 5 bases, the J end lost 4 bases, and 23 bases lay between the germline ends. Healthy adults negative for HIV, lacking recent acute infections or vaccinations, served as donors. A word on this clone: Its antigen remains unknown.

The chain links TRBV28 to TRBJ1-2; D remains unclear. The source material was memory CD4+ T cells from PBMCs. Subset reported: CD45RA-negative fraction. The clonotype was recovered from a man aged 18-30 years in good health. Some clones in this sample may be carry-over from other donors' samples. CDR3 sequence (DNA): TGTGCCAGCAGTCCCAGGACCCTCCCGGGAAGTCCCTATGGCTACACCTTC. Translated, it gives CASSPRTLPGSPYGYTF.